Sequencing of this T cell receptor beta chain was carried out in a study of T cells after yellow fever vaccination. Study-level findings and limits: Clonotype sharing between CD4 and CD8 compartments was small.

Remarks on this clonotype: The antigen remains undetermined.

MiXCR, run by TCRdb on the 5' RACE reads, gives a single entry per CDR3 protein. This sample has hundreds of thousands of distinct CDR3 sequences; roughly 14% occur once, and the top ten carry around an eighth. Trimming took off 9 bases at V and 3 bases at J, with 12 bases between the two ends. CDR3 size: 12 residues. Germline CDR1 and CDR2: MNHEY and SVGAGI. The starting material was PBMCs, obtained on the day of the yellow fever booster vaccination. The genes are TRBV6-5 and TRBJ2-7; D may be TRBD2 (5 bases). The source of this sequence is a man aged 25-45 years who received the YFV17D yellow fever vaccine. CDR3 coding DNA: TGTGCCAGGGGAGAGGTTCTCTACGAGCAGTACTTC. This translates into CARGEVLYEQYF.